The 31 T cell receptor beta chains below come from one sample, sequenced in a study of human T cells and chemical hapten exposure (dated by TCRdb to the early 2020s). The library was obtained by RACE. Data came from a NextSeq 500. TCRdb's own reprocessing of the public reads used fastp at Q25 and MiXCR and kept productive beta chains. Rows are unified per CDR3 protein, each entry keeping the most common DNA and genes. The sample contains just under 350,000 distinct CDR3 sequences, roughly 6.9% of them found a single time. The ten largest clones represent more than 7% of the sample. Reading the label with the study, this specimen's time point is: patch test 1, 2 weeks after DPC sensitization. The sample's treatment or condition label, in plain terms: therapeutic diphenylcyclopropenone sensitization with weekly scalp DPC. Sequencing used whole blood, obtained in connection with sensitization to the hapten diphenylcyclopropenone (DPC). Source of these receptors: a young woman with alopecia areata. Some clones in this sample may be carry-over from other donors' samples.

This clonotype was recorded many times. The genes are TRBV4-2 and TRBJ2-1; tentative D call: TRBD1 (5 bases). The CDR3 is 19 residues long. The V gene's germline CDR1 is LGHNA and CDR2 YNFKEQ. Trimming pared 0 bases from V and 0 bases from J, leaving 18 bases between. CDR3 bases: TGTGCCAGCAGCCAAGAAAATGGGGCCTATCACAGCTCCTACAATGAGCAGTTCTTC. Translation gives CASSQENGAYHSSYNEQFF.

The V and J genes are TRBV5-4 and TRBJ1-1; no clear D. The length of the CDR3 is 15 residues. Deletions cut 2 bases from V and 5 bases from J, with 16 bases between. CDR1 and CDR2 from the germline V gene are SGHNT and YYREEE (reference sequence). This CDR3 is CASSFLGWGGTEAFF. CDR3 bases: TGTGCCAGCAGCTTTCTGGGATGGGGAGGTACTGAAGCTTTCTTT.

This clonotype was detected a few times. The CDR3 region has the DNA TGTGCCAGCAGCACCGGGGACTATGGCTACACCTTC. This gives the protein CASSTGDYGYTF. The chain uses TRBV3-1 and TRBJ1-2, with D uncertain. The CDR3 length is 12 residues. V lost 5 bases, J lost 3 bases, and 7 bases lay in between. The germline gives CDR1 LGHDT, CDR2 YNNKEL (reference sequence).

This clonotype was picked up a small number of times. The V call is TRBV4-3, the J call TRBJ2-5, with 9 nucleotides matching TRBD2. V was clipped by 4 bases and J by 5 bases; unmatched bases: 11. This CDR3 contains 16 residues. Germline CDR1 reads LGHNA; CDR2 reads YSLEER. Written as DNA, the CDR3 is TGCGCCAGCAGCCCCCAGCGGGGGGAACGGGGGGAGACCCAGTACTTC. Translated: CASSPQRGERGETQYF.

As regards this clonotype: One base away lies a much larger clone, so this may be a sequencing read error. The V gene is TRBV6-6, the J gene TRBJ2-5; no firm D call. The germline V gene has CDR1 MNHNY and CDR2 SVGAGI (reference sequence). The CDR3 is 14 residues long. CDR3 coding DNA: TGTGCCAGCTGTTACCCCACCGCTCCACAGACCCAGTACTTC. It encodes CASCYPTAPQTQYF.

This clonotype was observed at least ten times. V gene TRBV12-3 or TRBV12-4 combines with J gene TRBJ1-2; no clear D. There are 14 residues in the CDR3. V was shortened by 10 bases and J by 2 bases, with 17 bases between the two germline ends. This chain's CDR3 is CATSTRTGNYGYTF. The CDR3 DNA follows: TGTGCCACCAGCACAAGGACGGGGAACTATGGCTACACCTTC.

This clonotype was counted only a few times. The chain carries TRBV3-1 and TRBJ2-3; no reliable D call. CDR3 size: 14 residues. Between the trimmed V and J ends, which lost 4 bases and 5 bases, there was a span of 13 bases. Germline CDR1 reads LGHDT; CDR2 reads YNNKEL (reference sequence). CDR3 DNA: TGTGCCAGCAGCCCAACTCTCATAGGAGATACGCAGTATTTT. It specifies CASSPTLIGDTQYF.

This clonotype was counted ten times or more. The chain carries TRBV6-5 and TRBJ2-2; 10 bases align to TRBD1. Germline CDR1 and CDR2: MNHEY and SVGAGI. CDR3 size: 14 residues. This CDR3 reads CASSRDRGSGELFF. DNA of the CDR3: TGTGCTTCATCTAGGGACAGGGGCTCCGGGGAGCTGTTTTTT.

The table lists this clonotype with a few counts. The rearrangement joins TRBV20-1 to TRBJ2-3, with TRBD2 matching 8 bases. Germline V gene data show CDR1 as DFQATT and CDR2 as SNEGSKA (reference sequence). The V segment lost 3 bases and the J segment 2 bases; nucleotides outside the gene matches: 7. The CDR3 runs to 15 residues. CDR3 amino acids: CSASGTSGHTDTQYF. CDR3 in DNA: TGCAGTGCTAGCGGAACTAGCGGACACACAGATACGCAGTATTTT.

This rearrangement joins TRBV5-4 to TRBJ1-1, with D possibly TRBD1 on 5 matching bases. Deletions cut 2 bases from V and 10 bases from J, with 12 bases between. This CDR3 contains 12 residues. The germline V gene has CDR1 SGHNT and CDR2 YYREEE (reference sequence). The CDR3 reads CASSFGRGRAFF. The CDR3 nucleotides are TGTGCCAGCAGCTTCGGGCGGGGGAGAGCTTTCTTT. Filled out from reference TRBV5-4 and TRBJ1-1, the complete variable domain reads ETGVTQSPTHLIKTRGQQVTLRCSSQSGHNTVSWYQQALGQGPQFIFQYYREEENGRGNFPPRFSGLQFPNYSSELNVNALELDDSALYLCASSFGRGRAFFGQGTRLTVV.

This clonotype was observed at least ten times. J is TRBJ2-5 and V is TRBV6-5, with a tentative D call TRBD2 (6 bases). The CDR3 sequence is 16 residues long. CDR1 and CDR2 from the germline V gene are MNHEY and SVGAGI. Trimming pared 7 bases from V and 7 bases from J, leaving 25 bases between. The DNA for the CDR3 is TGTGCCAGCATCTCTGAAAATAGCGGTGAAGCTGGGACCCAGTACTTC. It encodes CASISENSGEAGTQYF.

The V and J genes are TRBV5-1 and TRBJ1-4, with unresolved D. Germline values: CDR1 SGHRS, CDR2 YFSETQ. The CDR3 is 14 residues long. V lost 0 bases and J 5 bases, leaving 8 bases between the germline ends. The CDR3 spells CASSLGSQNEKLFF. The CDR3 DNA is TGCGCCAGCAGCTTGGGATCTCAGAATGAAAAACTGTTTTTT.

The V gene is TRBV2, the J gene TRBJ1-1, with D unresolved. The V gene lost 1 base and the J gene lost 0 bases, with 9 bases spanning the gap. This CDR3 is built from 15 residues. Looked up from germline, CDR1 is SNHLY and CDR2 is FYNNEI. In DNA, the CDR3 is TGTGCCAGCAGTGAAGAGGGCTTTTTGAACACTGAAGCTTTCTTT. This gives the protein CASSEEGFLNTEAFF. The full variable domain, completed using reference TRBV2 and TRBJ1-1, is EPEVTQTPSHQVTQMGQEVILRCVPISNHLYFYWYRQILGQKVEFLVSFYNNEISEKSEIFDDQFSVERPDGSNFTLKIRSTKLEDSAMYFCASSEEGFLNTEAFFGQGTRLTVV.

V gene TRBV6-1 combines with J gene TRBJ2-7; TRBD1 agrees at 7 bases. V lost 1 base to trimming and J lost 3 bases; unmatched junction nucleotides: 6. The CDR3 spans 15 residues. The germline gives CDR1 MNHNS, CDR2 SASEGT. The CDR3 loop reads CASSEGNDRVYEQYF. In DNA, the CDR3 is TGTGCCAGCAGTGAAGGAAATGACAGGGTCTACGAGCAGTACTTC.

Ten or more counts support this clonotype. The rearrangement uses TRBV10-3 and TRBJ2-3; D unclear. V was trimmed by 5 bases and J by 4 bases, leaving 10 bases between them. Per the germline V gene, CDR1 is ENHRY and CDR2 is SYGVKD. The CDR3 consists of 13 residues. CDR3 region: CAISLATPDTQYF. CDR3 in DNA: TGTGCCATCAGTTTAGCTACACCAGATACGCAGTATTTT.

A few counts support this clonotype. V is TRBV28 and J is TRBJ2-1, with D perhaps given as TRBD1 or TRBD2 (5 bases each). The CDR3 sequence is 14 residues long. With 8 bases removed from V and 10 bases from J, the gap between germline ends came to 21 bases. Germline V gene data show CDR1 as MDHEN and CDR2 as SYDVKM. CDR3 coding DNA: TGTGCCAGCTTCTCCGGGACCGGGATTTGGGAGCAGTTCTTC. Its protein is CASFSGTGIWEQFF.

In this sample, this clonotype turned up many times. This chain joins TRBV7-2 and TRBJ1-1, with unresolved D. The germline V gene encodes CDR1 SGHTA and CDR2 FQGNSA. Trimming pared 6 bases from V and 4 bases from J, leaving 15 bases between. The CDR3 contains 14 residues. In DNA, the CDR3 is TGTGCCAGCAGAATCACAACGTACCTCACTGAAGCTTTCTTT. Residues: CASRITTYLTEAFF.

The rearrangement uses TRBV10-3 and TRBJ1-1, with D possibly being TRBD1 (5 bases). The CDR3 loop spans 15 amino acids. V lost 8 bases and J lost 4, with 20 bases in between. Germline assignment: CDR1 ENHRY and CDR2 SYGVKD. DNA for the CDR3: TGTGCCATCGGTAGCCACAGCGGGGGAGGCACTGAAGCTTTCTTT. It encodes CAIGSHSGGGTEAFF.

This clonotype was seen ten or more times. The rearrangement uses TRBV27 and TRBJ2-6; D is uncertain. The CDR3 is 17 amino acids. Germline assignment: CDR1 MNHEY and CDR2 SMNVEV (reference sequence). V lost 6 bases, J lost 1 base, and 16 bases lay in between. The CDR3 sequence: CASRKGTERSGANVLTF. In nucleotides, the CDR3 is TGTGCCAGCAGGAAAGGAACGGAAAGATCTGGGGCCAACGTCCTGACTTTC.

This clonotype was picked up many times. The CDR3 region is CASSSPWETGANVLTF. CDR3 nucleotides: TGTGCCAGCAGTTCGCCCTGGGAAACTGGGGCCAACGTCCTGACTTTC. The rearrangement uses TRBV28 and TRBJ2-6, with D unresolved. In germline, CDR1 is MDHEN, CDR2 SYDVKM. The V end lost 4 bases, the J end lost 2 bases, and 12 bases lay between the germline ends. The CDR3 spans 16 residues.

This clonotype has a count of ten or more. The J gene is TRBJ2-7, the V gene TRBV7-2; 8 positions agree with TRBD1. Trimming removed 4 bases from V and 9 bases from J; junction bases left unmatched: 14. The CDR3 covers 15 residues. The V gene's germline CDR1 is SGHTA and CDR2 FQGNSA. CDR3 in amino acids: CASSSWVRTGSGQYF. In DNA, the CDR3 is TGTGCCAGCAGCTCGTGGGTCCGGACAGGGTCGGGGCAGTACTTC.

This clonotype showed up just a few times. This chain uses TRBV29-1 with TRBJ2-3; 8 bases are a match to TRBD1. This CDR3 comprises 14 residues. Germline V lookup: CDR1 SQVTM, CDR2 ANQGSEA. With 7 bases clipped from V and 1 base from J, the junction kept 7 bases outside the gene matches. The CDR3 spells CSANGQGGTDTQYF. The CDR3 DNA sequence: TGCAGCGCCAATGGACAGGGCGGCACAGATACGCAGTATTTT.

The chain employs TRBV20-1 and TRBJ1-2; 7 bases match TRBD1. The CDR3 has 15 amino acids. Germline assignment: CDR1 DFQATT and CDR2 SNEGSKA (reference sequence). V trimming: 0 bases; J trimming: 8 bases; junction bases outside the gene matches: 12. The CDR3: CSARDWQGDPSGYTF. CDR3 sequence (DNA): TGCAGTGCTAGAGATTGGCAGGGGGACCCTAGCGGCTACACCTTC.

There are many counts of this clonotype. V and J are TRBV12-3 or TRBV12-4 and TRBJ1-2; TRBD1 is a possible D gene (6 bases). This CDR3 has 14 amino acids. The V end lost 5 bases, the J end lost 0 bases, and 10 bases lay between the germline ends. CDR3 residues: CASSPQGTNYGYTF. The CDR3 nucleotides are TGTGCCAGCAGTCCCCAGGGGACTAACTATGGCTACACCTTC.

This clonotype occurred many times. This chain joins TRBV5-1 and TRBJ2-3; 7 nucleotides align to TRBD2. V trimming: 4 bases; J trimming: 1 base; junction bases outside the gene matches: 3. The CDR3 loop spans 14 amino acids. Germline CDR1 SGHRS, CDR2 YFSETQ. CDR3 bases: TGCGCCAGCAGCCAGAGCGGGGGCACAGATACGCAGTATTTT. Translating it yields CASSQSGGTDTQYF. The variable domain in full, with the rest retrieved from reference TRBV5-1 and TRBJ2-3, is KAGVTQTPRYLIKTRGQQVTLSCSPISGHRSVSWYQQTPGQGLQFLFEYFSETQRNKGNFPGRFSGRQFSNSRSEMNVSTLELGDSALYLCASSQSGGTDTQYFGPGTRLTVL.

This clonotype was seen many times. The chain uses TRBV4-1 and TRBJ1-1; 7 bases match TRBD1. The CDR3 runs to 19 residues. V lost 2 bases to trimming and J lost 1 base; unmatched junction nucleotides: 16. The germline V gene has CDR1 MGHRA and CDR2 YSYEKL. The CDR3 coding sequence is TGCGCCAGCAGCCAACATTCCACAGGGGAATGGGGACGGAACACTGAAGCTTTCTTT. This codes for CASSQHSTGEWGRNTEAFF.

The CDR3 loop is CASTSDTDTQYF. CDR3 DNA sequence: TGTGCCAGCACTTCGGATACAGATACGCAGTATTTT. This chain uses TRBV12-3 or TRBV12-4 with TRBJ2-3; no reliable D call. The ends were cut back, 7 bases at V and 3 bases at J, with 8 bases in the middle. The CDR3 has 12 residues.

The V and J genes are TRBV5-1 and TRBJ2-5; 14 bases align to TRBD2. The length of the CDR3 is 17 residues. Germline CDR1 and CDR2: SGHRS and YFSETQ. Losses at the gene ends were 1 base for V and 3 bases for J; bases not matched to a gene: 5. The CDR3 DNA is TGCGCCAGCAGCTTGCTGGGGGGACTAGCGGGGGAAGAGACCCAGTACTTC. Translating it yields CASSLLGGLAGEETQYF. The entire variable domain, with the rest obtained from reference TRBV5-1 and TRBJ2-5, is as follows: KAGVTQTPRYLIKTRGQQVTLSCSPISGHRSVSWYQQTPGQGLQFLFEYFSETQRNKGNFPGRFSGRQFSNSRSEMNVSTLELGDSALYLCASSLLGGLAGEETQYFGPGTRLLVL.

In its sample, this clonotype was seen many times. J is TRBJ2-7 and V is TRBV20-1; no clear D gene. The V gene's germline CDR1 is DFQATT and CDR2 SNEGSKA (reference sequence). Trimming stripped 6 bases from V and 4 bases from J, with 10 bases between. The CDR3 is 11 amino acids. CDR3 region: CSAPDRYEQYF. The CDR3, as DNA: TGCAGTGCACCGGACCGTTACGAGCAGTACTTC.

This clonotype showed up many times. The chain recombines TRBV20-1 with TRBJ1-5, with TRBD1 as a possible D gene (6 bases). Per the germline V gene, CDR1 is DFQATT and CDR2 is SNEGSKA (reference sequence). Trimming took 3 bases from V and 6 from J, leaving 12 bases between them. This CDR3 spans 13 amino acids. The CDR3 DNA follows: TGCAGTGCTAGGAGGGAGGGGGGTCAGCCCCAGCATTTT. Protein product: CSARREGGQPQHF.

This clonotype was observed at least ten times. The CDR3, as DNA: TGTGCTAGTGGTTTGGTTAGCCTACTCTACCGACAGGGAGGGGGGAATGAGCAGTTCTTC. Its protein product is CASGLVSLLYRQGGGNEQFF. This chain links TRBV12-5 with TRBJ2-1, with D tentatively TRBD1 or TRBD2 (7 bases each). Germline assignment: CDR1 LGHNT and CDR2 FRNRAP. The CDR3 is 20 amino acids. V lost 0 bases, J lost 7 bases, and 28 bases lay in between.